Ten or more counts support the clone carrying this T cell receptor beta chain. Cells designated naive CD8 were CD45RO-negative and were positively selected for CCR7, with terminally differentiated effector memory CD45RA+ cells excluded. Germline lookup yields CDR1 MDHEN and CDR2 SYDVKM. The ends were cut back, 6 bases at V and 3 bases at J, with 15 bases in the middle. CDR3 length equals 14 residues. Sequenced by immunoSEQ multiplex PCR; TCRdb stores in-frame clones only, minus some. The profile shows about 820,000 clones, 80% to 95% of them singletons. The sample originates from a study of shared clonotypes between healthy human individuals.

What was sequenced was naive CD8+ T cells sorted from blood. The clonotype was recovered from a man aged 25 to 45 in good health. The chain has TRBV28 and TRBJ2-7; possibly TRBD2 for D (6 bases). This chain's CDR3 is CASSGAPGDYEQYF. The CDR3 DNA is TGTGCCAGCAGCGGCGCCCCGGGAGACTACGAGCAGTACTTC.